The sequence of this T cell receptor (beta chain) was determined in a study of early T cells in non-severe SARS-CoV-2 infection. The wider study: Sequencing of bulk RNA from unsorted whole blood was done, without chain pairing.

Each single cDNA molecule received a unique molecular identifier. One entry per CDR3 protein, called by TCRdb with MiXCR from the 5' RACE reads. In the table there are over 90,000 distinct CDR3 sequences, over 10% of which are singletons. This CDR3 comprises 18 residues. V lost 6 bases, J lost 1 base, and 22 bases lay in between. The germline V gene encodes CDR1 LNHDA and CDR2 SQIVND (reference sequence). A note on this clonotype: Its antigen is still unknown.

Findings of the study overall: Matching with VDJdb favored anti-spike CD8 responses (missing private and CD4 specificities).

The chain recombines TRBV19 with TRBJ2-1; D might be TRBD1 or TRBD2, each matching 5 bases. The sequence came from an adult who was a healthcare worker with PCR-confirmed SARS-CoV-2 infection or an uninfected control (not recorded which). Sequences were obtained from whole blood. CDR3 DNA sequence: TGTGCCAGTAGCGTGGGGTTTGGGACGTCTGCTTCCTACAATGAGCAGTTCTTC. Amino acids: CASSVGFGTSASYNEQFF.